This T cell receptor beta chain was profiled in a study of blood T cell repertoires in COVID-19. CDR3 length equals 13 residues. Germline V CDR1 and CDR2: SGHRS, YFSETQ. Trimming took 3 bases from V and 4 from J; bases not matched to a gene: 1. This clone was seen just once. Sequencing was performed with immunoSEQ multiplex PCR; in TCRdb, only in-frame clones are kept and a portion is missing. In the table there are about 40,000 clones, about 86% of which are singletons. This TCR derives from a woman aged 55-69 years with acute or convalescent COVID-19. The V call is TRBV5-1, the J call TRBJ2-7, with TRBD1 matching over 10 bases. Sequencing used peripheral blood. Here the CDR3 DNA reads TGCGCCAGCAGCTCGGGACAGGGGTACGAGCAGTACTTC. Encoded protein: CASSSGQGYEQYF.